This T cell receptor beta chain was identified in a study of blood T cell repertoires in COVID-19. The germline V gene has CDR1 MNHEY and CDR2 SVGAGI. The CDR3 consists of 15 residues. The J segment lost 0 bases and the V segment lost 7 bases, leaving 9 bases of the junction unmatched. Only in-frame clones appear in the TCRdb table, and some are missing; sequencing was by immunoSEQ multiplex PCR. The sample holds fewer than 50,000 clones, 69% seen once. This clone was detected a few times. The chain uses TRBV6-5 and TRBJ2-7; the match to TRBD1 covers 7 bases. This receptor was obtained from a man older than 75 with acute or convalescent COVID-19. The sample taken for sequencing was peripheral blood. Here the CDR3 reads CASNLDRSFSYEQYF. The CDR3, as DNA: TGTGCCAGCAACCTGGACAGGTCCTTCTCCTACGAGCAGTACTTC.